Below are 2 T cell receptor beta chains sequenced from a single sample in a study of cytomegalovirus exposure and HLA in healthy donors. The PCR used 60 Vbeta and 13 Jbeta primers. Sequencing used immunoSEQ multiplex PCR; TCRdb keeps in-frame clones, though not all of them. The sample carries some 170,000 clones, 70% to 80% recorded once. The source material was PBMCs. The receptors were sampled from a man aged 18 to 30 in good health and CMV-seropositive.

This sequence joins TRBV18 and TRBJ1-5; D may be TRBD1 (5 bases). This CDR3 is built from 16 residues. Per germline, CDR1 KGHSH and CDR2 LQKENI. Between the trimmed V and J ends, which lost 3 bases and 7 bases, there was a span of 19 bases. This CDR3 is CASSPQLQAEGQPQHF. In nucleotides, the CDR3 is TGTGCCAGCTCACCGCAGCTACAGGCTGAAGGGCAGCCCCAGCATTTT.

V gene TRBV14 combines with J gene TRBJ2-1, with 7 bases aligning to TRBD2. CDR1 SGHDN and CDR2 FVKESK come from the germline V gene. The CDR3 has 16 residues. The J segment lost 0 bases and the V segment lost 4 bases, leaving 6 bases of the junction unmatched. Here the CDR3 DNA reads TGTGCCAGCAGCCCGACGGGCGGGAGCTCCTACAATGAGCAGTTCTTC. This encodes CASSPTGGSSYNEQFF. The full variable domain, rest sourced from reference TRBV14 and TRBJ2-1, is EAGVTQFPSHSVIEKGQTVTLRCDPISGHDNLYWYRRVMGKEIKFLLHFVKESKQDESGMPNNRFLAERTGGTYSTLKVQPAELEDSGVYFCASSPTGGSSYNEQFFGPGTRLTVL.